This TCR beta chain was identified during a study of blood T cells in healthy people across ages. Whole-study context: Capturing about one barcoded beta molecule per two T cells was achieved by template switching.

The CDR3 extends over 13 amino acids. Germline V gives CDR1 KGHSH, CDR2 LQKENI. The ends were cut back, 6 bases at V and 2 bases at J, with 11 bases in the middle. A second PCR, run for about 7 to 11 cycles, used a sample-barcoded 5' primer plus a J-beta primer mix. Every cDNA was tagged by a template-switch adaptor with 12 random nucleotides. A single record per CDR3 protein comes from TCRdb applying MiXCR to the 5' RACE reads. This table has over 600,000 distinct CDR3 sequences, more than 20% appearing once. On this clonotype itself: Its antigen is not identified.

The study's findings and limits: Researchers deemed the diversity estimates from one million T cells underestimates. Per million T cells, the diversity of TCR beta decreased roughly linearly as age advanced.

This TCR was recovered from a man aged 70-80 years in good health. V and J are TRBV18 and TRBJ2-7; D possibly uses TRBD1 or TRBD2 (5 bases each). Sequenced material: blood. The CDR3 region has the DNA TGTGCCAGCTCTTACGAGGGGACCTACGAGCAGTACTTC. Its protein is CASSYEGTYEQYF.